A selection of T cell receptor beta chains follows, all from one sample in a study of human T cells and chemical hapten exposure. TCRdb passed the RACE reads through MiXCR, listing each CDR3 protein once. The sample consists of about 340,000 distinct CDR3 sequences, roughly 6.9% of them appearing once. Sequencing was performed on whole blood, taken in connection with sensitization to the hapten diphenylcyclopropenone (DPC). These receptor sequences come from a woman under 30 with alopecia areata. Some clones in this sample may be carry-over from other donors' samples. Each CDR3 is given with its conserved first and last residue. A D gene is named only where the DNA matches it firmly. The size entry is marked missing in some rows and otherwise reads once, few, many or a size class.

j_call	v_call	d_call	clone_size	cdr3_aa	cdr3_nt
TRBJ2-2	TRBV18	TRBD1	many	CASSPRGQSTGELFF	TGTGCCAGCTCACCAAGGGGACAGTCCACCGGGGAGCTGTTTTTT
TRBJ2-1	TRBV29-1	-	-	CSVEEWQNNEQFF	TGCAGCGTTGAAGAATGGCAGAACAATGAGCAGTTCTTC
TRBJ2-1	TRBV6-2/TRBV6-3	-	-	CASSRGGAWNEQFF	TGTGCCAGCAGTCGAGGGGGGGCCTGGAATGAGCAGTTCTTC
TRBJ1-6	TRBV20-1	-	few	CSARESTAGRNSPLHF	TGCAGTGCTAGAGAGAGCACAGCTGGAAGGAATTCACCCCTCCACTTT
TRBJ2-3	TRBV21-1	-	few	CASSSRDRFSSRSTDTQYF	TGTGCCAGCAGCTCCCGTGACAGGTTCTCGTCTCGTAGCACAGATACGCAGTATTTT
TRBJ2-7	TRBV10-3	-	many	CAISQNYEQYF	TGTGCCATCAGCCAGAACTACGAGCAGTACTTC
TRBJ1-5	TRBV19	-	many	CASSPEGVQNQPQHF	TGTGCCAGTAGTCCGGAGGGGGTCCAAAATCAGCCCCAGCATTTT
TRBJ1-6	TRBV20-1	-	few	CSARDRGVNSPLHF	TGCAGTGCTAGAGATCGAGGGGTGAATTCACCCCTCCACTTT
TRBJ2-1	TRBV6-2/TRBV6-3	-	-	CASSYGISSYNEQFF	TGTGCCAGCAGTTACGGGATCAGCTCCTACAATGAGCAGTTCTTC
TRBJ2-5	TRBV7-2	-	many	CASSPGYQKETQYF	TGTGCCAGCAGCCCAGGGTATCAAAAAGAGACCCAGTACTTC
TRBJ2-7	TRBV12-3/TRBV12-4	-	few	CASRAPGTPGKQYF	TGTGCCAGCAGAGCCCCCGGGACCCCCGGCAAGCAGTACTTC
TRBJ1-1	TRBV25-1	-	-	CASRGTGREAFF	TGTGCCAGCAGGGGAACGGGCCGTGAAGCTTTCTTT
TRBJ2-4	TRBV28	-	many	CASSLRAYLLAKNIQYF	TGTGCCAGCAGTTTGAGGGCTTACCTCCTAGCCAAAAACATTCAGTACTTC
TRBJ2-1	TRBV6-1	TRBD1	many	CASIGQGADEQFF	TGTGCCAGCATCGGACAGGGGGCAGATGAGCAGTTCTTC
TRBJ2-7	TRBV6-5	TRBD1	many	CASSTGTAYEQYF	TGTGCCAGCAGTACCGGGACAGCCTACGAGCAGTACTTC
TRBJ1-5	TRBV6-5	-	-	CASSIQAHQPQHF	TGTGCCAGCAGTATACAGGCACATCAGCCCCAGCATTTT
TRBJ1-1	TRBV7-9	-	-	CASGGEAFF	TGTGCCAGCGGTGGGGAAGCTTTCTTT
TRBJ1-4	TRBV2	TRBD1	few	CASSPGTGPTNEKLFF	TGTGCCAGCAGTCCCGGGACAGGGCCCACTAATGAAAAACTGTTTTTT
TRBJ2-5	TRBV18	-	few	CASSPRKETQYF	TGTGCCAGCTCACCACGGAAGGAGACCCAGTACTTC
TRBJ2-5	TRBV29-1	-	many	CSVEPRGGETQYF	TGCAGCGTTGAACCCAGGGGGGGAGAGACCCAGTACTTC
TRBJ2-3	TRBV4-1	-	-	CASSQEGLAPDTQYF	TGCGCCAGCAGCCAAGAAGGCCTAGCCCCAGATACGCAGTATTTT
TRBJ1-4	TRBV12-3/TRBV12-4	-	many	CASSLNGWSNEKLFF	TGTGCCAGCAGCCTTAACGGGTGGTCTAATGAAAAACTGTTTTTT
TRBJ2-3	TRBV11-2	-	-	CASSSGAGPFTDTQYF	TGTGCCAGCAGCTCCGGGGCGGGTCCCTTCACAGATACGCAGTATTTT
TRBJ1-2	TRBV29-1	-	few	CSVGETLSNYGYTF	TGCAGCGTTGGAGAGACCTTAAGTAACTATGGCTACACCTTC
TRBJ2-1	TRBV5-6	TRBD1	-	CASSSGGSNEQFF	TGTGCCAGCAGCTCAGGGGGCAGCAATGAGCAGTTCTTC